The 29 T cell receptor beta chains below come from one sample, sequenced in a study of cytomegalovirus exposure and HLA in healthy donors. The PCR employed 60 Vbeta primers together with 13 Jbeta primers. This table comes from immunoSEQ multiplex PCR, and its TCRdb copy is limited to in-frame clones, with some not included. This sample has 310,000 or so clones, with 85% to 90% found just once. The sequenced sample consisted of PBMCs. The receptors originated from a woman aged 18 to 35 in good health and CMV-seronegative.

J is TRBJ1-5 and V is TRBV10-3; D gene uncertain. The CDR3 covers 14 residues. Germline V CDR1 and CDR2: ENHRY, SYGVKD. Trimming took 2 bases from V and 10 from J, leaving 15 bases between them. The CDR3 here is CAISEGVGARPQHF. The CDR3 DNA sequence: TGTGCCATCAGTGAGGGTGTAGGAGCCCGCCCCCAGCATTTT.

The J gene is TRBJ2-3, the V gene TRBV7-2; D might be TRBD2 (6 bases). V shed 1 base and J shed 14 bases, with 13 bases lying between them. In germline, CDR1 is SGHTA, CDR2 FQGNSA. The CDR3 is 12 residues long. The CDR3 DNA reads as TGTGCCAGCAGCTTAGAATCGGGGGAGCCGTATTTT. It yields the protein CASSLESGEPYF.

The rearrangement joins TRBV27 to TRBJ1-2, with D maybe TRBD1 (6 bases). The CDR3 totals 13 residues. The germline V gene encodes CDR1 MNHEY and CDR2 SMNVEV (reference sequence). Between the trimmed V and J ends, which lost 3 bases and 8 bases, there was a span of 13 bases. For the CDR3, the DNA is TGTGCCAGCAGTTTGACAGGCCATTGGGGCTACACCTTC. As protein: CASSLTGHWGYTF.

The chain couples TRBV4-2 to TRBJ2-3, with 10 positions matching TRBD2. V gave up 0 bases and J gave up 4 bases; unmatched junction bases: 4. The CDR3 covers 16 residues. The germline CDR1 and CDR2 sequences are LGHNA and YNFKEQ. For the CDR3, the DNA is TGTGCCAGCAGCCAAGAGCTAGCGGGGGAGGCAGATACGCAGTATTTT. Translated, it gives CASSQELAGEADTQYF.

The chain combines TRBV7-9 with TRBJ2-1; tentatively, D is TRBD2 (7 bases). Germline lookup yields CDR1 SEHNR and CDR2 FQNEAQ (reference sequence). CDR3 size: 16 residues. Deletions cut 5 bases from V and 2 bases from J, with 16 bases between. The CDR3 protein is CASSGDWRGPYNEQFF. The CDR3 nucleotides are TGTGCCAGCAGCGGTGACTGGCGGGGGCCCTACAATGAGCAGTTCTTC.

The chain is built from TRBV10-1 and TRBJ2-7; 8 bases match TRBD1. This CDR3 is built from 16 residues. CDR1 and CDR2 from the germline V gene are WNHNN and SYGVQD (reference sequence). Losses at the gene ends were 7 bases for V and 2 bases for J; bases not matched to a gene: 13. CDR3 nucleotide sequence: TGCGCCAGCACCCTAACCCCGGGACAGGTAACCTACGAGCAGTACTTC. This translates into CASTLTPGQVTYEQYF.

The rearrangement links TRBV29-1 to TRBJ2-7; TRBD1 matches at 7 bases. Germline CDR1 is SQVTM and CDR2 is ANQGSEA. After removal of 5 bases from V and 0 bases from J, the junction contained 7 bases not matched to a gene. This CDR3 has 14 amino acids. The CDR3 nucleotides read TGCAGCGTTCAAGGGGGCACCCTCTCCTACGAGCAGTACTTC. Its protein is CSVQGGTLSYEQYF.

The chain has TRBV10-3 and TRBJ2-3; 9 positions agree with TRBD1. Germline V lookup: CDR1 ENHRY, CDR2 SYGVKD. The CDR3 consists of 14 residues. V trimming: 9 bases; J trimming: 3 bases; junction bases outside the gene matches: 7. The CDR3 loop reads CAIEGQGRTDTQYF. CDR3 DNA: TGTGCCATAGAGGGACAGGGCAGAACAGATACGCAGTATTTT.

This clone was seen only a few times. The chain uses TRBV6-1 and TRBJ2-5; the match to TRBD1 covers 12 bases. Losses at the gene ends were 8 bases for V and 4 bases for J; bases not matched to a gene: 8. This CDR3 spans 15 amino acids. The germline gives CDR1 MNHNS, CDR2 SASEGT. Here the CDR3 DNA reads TGTGCCAGCGTGACCGGGACAGGGGGCGCAGAGACCCAGTACTTC. This translates into CASVTGTGGAETQYF.

V and J are TRBV5-1 and TRBJ2-7, with 7 bases that match TRBD2. The CDR3 has 12 residues. V trimming: 3 bases; J trimming: 6 bases; junction bases outside the gene matches: 3. Germline CDR1 is SGHRS and CDR2 is YFSETQ. The CDR3 DNA follows: TGCGCCAGCAGCTGGCCGGGGGGCGAGCAGTACTTC. This codes for CASSWPGGEQYF.

The CDR3 region has the DNA TGTGCCAGCAGCTCCAGGACAGTTTCCACAGATACGCAGTATTTT. It codes for CASSSRTVSTDTQYF. The rearrangement uses TRBV7-6 and TRBJ2-3, with D possibly matching TRBD1 (6 bases). The CDR3 covers 15 residues. Germline CDR1 SGHVS, CDR2 FNYEAQ. V was shortened by 4 bases and J by 2 bases, with 13 bases between the two germline ends.

Turning to this clone: The junction and the germline gene differ at one end; a read error may be behind it. The J gene is TRBJ2-1, the V gene TRBV7-9; no reliable D call. This CDR3 region has 14 residues. Germline V gene lookup returns CDR1 SEHNR and CDR2 FQNEAQ (reference sequence). CDR3 in DNA: TGTTCCAGCAGCTTAATCCACAGTTACAATGAGCAGTTCTTC. Translation: CSSSLIHSYNEQFF.

V and J are TRBV11-2 and TRBJ1-6; D is undetermined. The ends were cut back, 2 bases at V and 0 bases at J, with 14 bases in the middle. CDR3 length: 18 residues. Germline V gives CDR1 SGHAT, CDR2 FQNNGV. The CDR3 loop is CASSLFPASHSYNSPLHF. The CDR3 nucleotides read TGTGCCAGCAGCTTATTCCCTGCATCACACTCCTATAATTCACCCCTCCACTTT. The full variable domain, in which reference TRBV11-2 and TRBJ1-6 provide the parts outside the CDR3, is EAGVAQSPRYKIIEKRQSVAFWCNPISGHATLYWYQQILGQGPKLLIQFQNNGVVDDSQLPKDRFSAERLKGVDSTLKIQPAKLEDSAVYLCASSLFPASHSYNSPLHFGNGTRLTVT.

The chain couples TRBV6-1 to TRBJ1-3; D unclear. The CDR3 has 15 residues. CDR1 MNHNS and CDR2 SASEGT come from the germline V gene. The ends were cut back, 4 bases at V and 0 bases at J, with 10 bases in the middle. CDR3 protein: CASSVGRVSGNTIYF. In DNA form, the CDR3 reads TGTGCCAGCAGTGTAGGTCGGGTCTCTGGAAACACCATATATTTT.

This clone has only one observation. The genes are TRBV13 and TRBJ1-2; 10 positions agree with TRBD1. V was clipped by 1 base and J by 6 bases; unmatched bases: 5. The CDR3 loop spans 15 amino acids. Per the germline V gene, CDR1 is PRHDT and CDR2 is FYEKMQ (reference sequence). CDR3: CASSLAGTGEDGYTF. CDR3 nucleotide sequence: TGTGCCAGCAGCTTAGCCGGGACAGGGGAAGATGGCTACACCTTC.

This chain joins TRBV6-5 and TRBJ2-5; D is undetermined. The J call may be incorrect, as the DNA end agrees better with TRBJ2-7. The CDR3 length is 12 residues. Germline CDR1 is MNHEY and CDR2 is SVGAGI. CDR3: CASSPRTYEQYF. The CDR3 region has the DNA TGTGCCAGCAGTCCGAGAACCTACGAGCAGTACTTC.

V usage is TRBV2 and J usage is TRBJ2-7; tentative D call: TRBD1 (7 bases). CDR1 and CDR2 (germline): SNHLY, FYNNEI. V was shortened by 6 bases and J by 9 bases, with 18 bases between the two germline ends. The CDR3 is made up of 13 amino acids. The CDR3 reads CASSAKAGQSQYF. In DNA, the CDR3 is TGTGCCAGCAGCGCCAAGGCGGGACAGTCGCAGTACTTC.

The chain is built from TRBV5-1 and TRBJ2-7; 7 bases align to TRBD1. CDR1 is SGHRS and CDR2 is YFSETQ in the germline V gene. The CDR3 covers 13 residues. V shed 4 bases and J 5 bases; nucleotides not matched to a gene: 6. The CDR3 is CASSLTGFDEQYF. For the CDR3, the DNA is TGCGCCAGCAGCCTGACAGGGTTCGACGAGCAGTACTTC.

The rearrangement links TRBV2 to TRBJ1-5; TRBD1 matches 8 bases. Losses at the gene ends were 3 bases for V and 4 bases for J; bases not matched to a gene: 5. The CDR3 length is 15 residues. Germline loops: CDR1 SNHLY, CDR2 FYNNEI. DNA of the CDR3: TGTGCCAGCAGTGACGGACAGGGAAGGAATCAGCCCCAGCATTTT. Translation: CASSDGQGRNQPQHF.

V usage is TRBV27 and J usage is TRBJ2-1; 10 bases map to TRBD1. Germline CDR1 reads MNHEY; CDR2 reads SMNVEV (reference sequence). This CDR3 is built from 14 residues. The V gene end was trimmed by 6 bases and the J gene end by 7 bases; junction bases not matched to a gene: 6. CDR3 DNA: TGTGCCAGCAGGGACAGGGGGTTCCGAAATGAGCAGTTCTTC. Its translation: CASRDRGFRNEQFF.

The chain recombines TRBV7-8 with TRBJ2-7, with a tentative D call TRBD1 (6 bases). This CDR3 spans 17 amino acids. The V end lost 0 bases, the J end lost 2 bases, and 17 bases lay between the germline ends. Per the germline V gene, CDR1 is SGHVS and CDR2 is FQNEAQ. This chain's CDR3 is CASSLAPGADAAYEQYF. CDR3 nucleotide sequence: TGTGCCAGCAGCTTAGCGCCAGGGGCCGACGCCGCCTACGAGCAGTACTTC.

The chain employs TRBV2 and TRBJ1-2; maybe TRBD1 (6 bases). This CDR3 is 13 amino acids long. Germline loops: CDR1 SNHLY, CDR2 FYNNEI. Trimming removed 3 bases at V and 5 bases at J, with 10 bases between. CDR3 coding DNA: TGTGCCAGCAGTGAGGTTCAGGGGTATGGCTACACCTTC. This sequence encodes CASSEVQGYGYTF.

This chain uses TRBV2 with TRBJ1-1; 8 bases fit TRBD1. CDR3 length: 14 amino acids. The J segment lost 3 bases and the V segment lost 7 bases, leaving 7 bases of the junction unmatched. Germline loops: CDR1 SNHLY, CDR2 FYNNEI. CDR3 bases: TGTGCCAGCACCAGAGACAGGGGCTACACTGAAGCTTTCTTT. Protein sequence: CASTRDRGYTEAFF.

V usage is TRBV2 and J usage is TRBJ2-7, with 10 bases that match TRBD1. V trimming: 5 bases; J trimming: 5 bases; junction bases outside the gene matches: 9. The length of the CDR3 is 15 residues. Germline V gene data show CDR1 as SNHLY and CDR2 as FYNNEI. The CDR3 DNA follows: TGTGCCAGCAGTCCAACCCGGGACAGGGGTCACGAGCAGTACTTC. Translation: CASSPTRDRGHEQYF. The whole variable domain, filled in from reference TRBV2 and TRBJ2-7, reads EPEVTQTPSHQVTQMGQEVILRCVPISNHLYFYWYRQILGQKVEFLVSFYNNEISEKSEIFDDQFSVERPDGSNFTLKIRSTKLEDSAMYFCASSPTRDRGHEQYFGPGTRLTVT.

This CDR3 reads CASSAPIPSGGSYEQYF. The DNA of the CDR3 is TGTGCCAGCAGTGCGCCCATCCCTAGCGGGGGATCCTACGAGCAGTACTTC. The chain joins TRBV6-1 to TRBJ2-7, with 10 nucleotides matching TRBD2. The CDR3 has 17 amino acids. Per the germline V gene, CDR1 is MNHNS and CDR2 is SASEGT. V was pared by 4 bases and J by 1 base, with 10 bases of the junction left unmatched.

The chain joins TRBV10-3 to TRBJ2-1, with 8 positions matching TRBD2. The germline CDR1 and CDR2 sequences are ENHRY and SYGVKD. V lost 0 bases to trimming and J lost 3 bases; unmatched junction nucleotides: 1. This CDR3 has 15 amino acids. The CDR3 bases are TGTGCCATCAGTGAGTCGAGCGGGGGCTACAATGAGCAGTTCTTC. Translated: CAISESSGGYNEQFF.

The V and J genes are TRBV7-2 and TRBJ2-5, with a possible D match to TRBD2 (5 bases). The CDR3 extends over 17 amino acids. Trimming shortened V by 1 base and J by 2 bases, and 17 bases separated the two germline ends. CDR1 is SGHTA and CDR2 is FQGNSA in the germline V gene. CDR3 in amino acids: CASSLVPQLVGQETQYF. The DNA for the CDR3 is TGTGCCAGCAGCTTAGTACCCCAACTAGTTGGGCAAGAGACCCAGTACTTC.

This chain uses TRBV15 with TRBJ1-1; D gene ambiguous. CDR3 size: 16 residues. Germline CDR1 reads LNHNV; CDR2 reads YYDKDF (reference sequence). The ends were cut back, 1 base at V and 1 base at J, with 13 bases in the middle. CDR3: CATSRGVAEGNTEAFF. The CDR3 DNA reads TGTGCCACCAGCAGAGGCGTCGCCGAGGGGAACACTGAAGCTTTCTTT.

This chain links TRBV6-6 with TRBJ2-2; TRBD2 matches 9 bases. After removal of 6 bases from V and 7 bases from J, the junction contained 6 bases not matched to a gene. The germline CDR1 and CDR2 sequences are MNHNY and SVGAGI (reference sequence). The CDR3 spans 14 residues. CDR3 residues: CASRLAGESGELFF. The DNA of the CDR3 is TGTGCCAGCAGATTAGCGGGGGAAAGCGGGGAGCTGTTTTTT.